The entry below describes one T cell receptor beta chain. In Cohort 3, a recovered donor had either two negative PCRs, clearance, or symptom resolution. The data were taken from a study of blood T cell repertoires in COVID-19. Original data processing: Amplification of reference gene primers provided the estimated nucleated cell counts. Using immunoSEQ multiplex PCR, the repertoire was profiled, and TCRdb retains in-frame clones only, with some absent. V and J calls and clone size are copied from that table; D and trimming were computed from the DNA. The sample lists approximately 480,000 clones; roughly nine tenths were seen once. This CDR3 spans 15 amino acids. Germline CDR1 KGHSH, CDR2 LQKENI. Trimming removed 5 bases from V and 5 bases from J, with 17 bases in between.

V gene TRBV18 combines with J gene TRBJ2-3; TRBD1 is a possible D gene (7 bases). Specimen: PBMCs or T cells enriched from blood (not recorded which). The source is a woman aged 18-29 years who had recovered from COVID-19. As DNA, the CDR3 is TGTGCCAGCTCAATGCTCCAGGGGGAGGTAGATACGCAGTATTTT. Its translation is CASSMLQGEVDTQYF.